One sample yielded the 26 T cell receptor beta chains listed below, sequenced in a study of blood T cell repertoires in COVID-19. TCRdb keeps only in-frame clones here, not all; method: immunoSEQ multiplex PCR. The data contain 130,000 or so clones, around 87% of them singletons. Sequencing was performed on peripheral blood. The receptor source for this set is a man between 50 and 59 years old with active COVID-19.

This chain links TRBV7-9 with TRBJ1-1; possible D gene TRBD1, 6 bases. The CDR3 totals 14 residues. The V end was cut by 4 bases, the J end by 0 bases, with 9 bases between. Germline V gene sequence: CDR1 SEHNR, CDR2 FQNEAQ (reference sequence). As DNA, the CDR3 is TGTGCCAGCAGCTCCGGACAGCTGAACACTGAAGCTTTCTTT. Translating it yields CASSSGQLNTEAFF.

The chain is built from TRBV18 and TRBJ1-1; 10 positions agree with TRBD1. Germline V gene data show CDR1 as KGHSH and CDR2 as LQKENI. This CDR3 region has 16 residues. V lost 3 bases and J lost 4; bases outside the gene matches: 8. As DNA, the CDR3 is TGTGCCAGCTCACCGACAGGGGGCTGGGCGAGCACTGAAGCTTTCTTT. It codes for CASSPTGGWASTEAFF.

This chain connects TRBV7-2 to TRBJ2-5, with TRBD2 matching over 14 bases. CDR1 and CDR2 (germline): SGHTA, FQGNSA. V lost 6 bases and J lost 4; bases outside the gene matches: 10. The length of the CDR3 is 17 residues. In DNA, the CDR3 is TGTGCCAGCAGTTCCGGGACAGGACTAGCGGGGGGAGAGACCCAGTACTTC. It yields the protein CASSSGTGLAGGETQYF.

This chain uses TRBV30 with TRBJ2-7; D is perhaps TRBD1 (7 bases). CDR1 is GTSNPN, CDR2 SVGIG, per germline (reference sequence). The V end lost 3 bases, the J end lost 3 bases, and 12 bases lay between the germline ends. This CDR3 is 13 amino acids long. CDR3 sequence (DNA): TGTGCCTGGAGCGCGGGACAGTTCTACGAGCAGTACTTC. This codes for CAWSAGQFYEQYF.

The V and J genes are TRBV18 and TRBJ1-2, with 9 bases fitting TRBD1. This CDR3 region has 14 residues. The J segment lost 4 bases and the V segment lost 4 bases, leaving 4 bases of the junction unmatched. In germline, CDR1 is KGHSH, CDR2 LQKENI. CDR3 residues: CASSLGQGSYGYTF. DNA of the CDR3: TGTGCCAGCTCACTCGGACAGGGGAGCTATGGCTACACCTTC.

J is TRBJ1-2 and V is TRBV7-2; D is uncertain. The ends were cut back, 3 bases at V and 7 bases at J, with 9 bases in the middle. The CDR3 loop spans 12 amino acids. Germline V CDR1 and CDR2: SGHTA, FQGNSA. The CDR3 sequence: CASSFPKLGYTF. CDR3 DNA: TGTGCCAGCAGCTTCCCGAAGCTTGGCTACACCTTC.

The chain links TRBV7-2 to TRBJ2-7; possible D gene TRBD1, 5 bases. Germline CDR1 is SGHTA and CDR2 is FQGNSA. The length of the CDR3 is 14 residues. Trimming took off 1 base at V and 2 bases at J, with 9 bases between the two ends. The CDR3 protein is CASSLGGYTYEQYF. The CDR3 DNA sequence: TGTGCCAGCAGCTTAGGGGGCTACACCTACGAGCAGTACTTC. The whole variable domain, filled in from reference TRBV7-2 and TRBJ2-7, reads GAGVSQSPSNKVTEKGKDVELRCDPISGHTALYWYRQSLGQGLEFLIYFQGNSAPDKSGLPSDRFSAERTGGSVSTLTIQRTQQEDSAVYLCASSLGGYTYEQYFGPGTRLTVT.

The chain couples TRBV11-2 to TRBJ2-7, with 7 nucleotides matching TRBD1. The CDR3 is 17 amino acids. V gave up 0 bases and J gave up 1 base; unmatched junction bases: 9. Germline V gives CDR1 SGHAT, CDR2 FQNNGV. CDR3 amino acids: CASSLEGSGRGSYEQYF. Here the CDR3 DNA reads TGTGCCAGCAGCTTAGAAGGGTCTGGCAGGGGGTCCTACGAGCAGTACTTC.

The chain combines TRBV11-3 with TRBJ2-1, with D perhaps TRBD2 (5 bases). The CDR3 spans 13 residues. Per the germline V gene, CDR1 is SGHNT and CDR2 is YENEEA. The ends were cut back, 3 bases at V and 7 bases at J, with 10 bases in the middle. CDR3 DNA: TGTGCCAGCAGCTTCGACTACCAGAATGAGCAGTTCTTC. It specifies CASSFDYQNEQFF.

The chain joins TRBV5-6 to TRBJ2-2, with 10 bases fitting TRBD1. CDR1 and CDR2 from the germline V gene are SGHDT and YYEEEE. With V trimmed by 4 bases and J by 3 bases, 6 bases remained unmatched. The CDR3 consists of 16 residues. This CDR3 is CASSRDRGRYTGELFF. The CDR3 nucleotides read TGTGCCAGCAGCCGAGACAGGGGGCGGTACACCGGGGAGCTGTTTTTT.

This clone was observed a few times. This sequence joins TRBV7-8 and TRBJ2-7, with TRBD1 matching 9 bases. V lost 7 bases to trimming and J lost 2 bases; unmatched junction nucleotides: 9. This CDR3 region has 15 residues. Per germline, CDR1 SGHVS and CDR2 FQNEAQ. The CDR3 protein is CASISTGTGPYEQYF. The CDR3 bases are TGTGCCAGCATTTCAACCGGGACAGGGCCCTACGAGCAGTACTTC.

The chain carries TRBV27 and TRBJ2-7, with TRBD1 identical over 9 bases. Germline CDR1 MNHEY, CDR2 SMNVEV (reference sequence). V trimming: 0 bases; J trimming: 4 bases; junction bases outside the gene matches: 1. The CDR3 has 14 amino acids. The CDR3 DNA reads as TGTGCCAGCAGTTTATCGACAGGGGGATACGAGCAGTACTTC. Translated, it gives CASSLSTGGYEQYF.

V is TRBV15 and J is TRBJ2-5; TRBD1 matches 7 bases. This CDR3 has 13 amino acids. The trim removed 8 bases at V and 2 bases at J, leaving 5 bases unmatched. CDR1 is LNHNV and CDR2 is YYDKDF in the germline V gene (reference sequence). CDR3 bases: TGTGCCACCTCCAGGGGGTGGCAAGAGACCCAGTACTTC. Amino acid sequence: CATSRGWQETQYF. The full variable domain, rest sourced from reference TRBV15 and TRBJ2-5, is DAMVIQNPRYQVTQFGKPVTLSCSQTLNHNVMYWYQQKSSQAPKLLFHYYDKDFNNEADTPDNFQSRRPNTSFCFLDIRSPGLGDTAMYLCATSRGWQETQYFGPGTRLLVL.

The J gene is TRBJ1-2, the V gene TRBV10-3, with D maybe TRBD1 (5 bases). Germline CDR1 is ENHRY and CDR2 is SYGVKD. This CDR3 comprises 15 residues. V was shortened by 6 bases and J by 2 bases, with 16 bases between the two germline ends. This CDR3 reads CAISEPQGNNYGYTF. The CDR3 DNA reads TGTGCCATCAGCGAACCTCAGGGAAACAACTATGGCTACACCTTC.

The chain uses TRBV7-6 and TRBJ1-5, with 9 bases matching TRBD1. The germline gives CDR1 SGHVS, CDR2 FNYEAQ. The ends lost 5 bases at V and 3 bases at J; junction bases unmatched: 5. The CDR3 loop spans 15 amino acids. CDR3: CASSAGTGNNQPQHF. In DNA, the CDR3 is TGTGCCAGCAGCGCCGGGACAGGGAACAATCAGCCCCAGCATTTT.

V is TRBV2 and J is TRBJ2-7; TRBD1 matches at 9 bases. J gave up 3 bases and V 6 bases, and 3 bases lay outside the gene matches. The CDR3 extends over 13 amino acids. Germline V gives CDR1 SNHLY, CDR2 FYNNEI. CDR3 in DNA: TGTGCCAGCAGGGGACAGGGATACTACGAGCAGTACTTC. Translating gives CASRGQGYYEQYF. The full variable domain, in which reference TRBV2 and TRBJ2-7 provide the parts outside the CDR3, is EPEVTQTPSHQVTQMGQEVILRCVPISNHLYFYWYRQILGQKVEFLVSFYNNEISEKSEIFDDQFSVERPDGSNFTLKIRSTKLEDSAMYFCASRGQGYYEQYFGPGTRLTVT.

The V and J genes are TRBV4-1 and TRBJ1-2, with 9 bases matching TRBD1. CDR1 and CDR2 from the germline V gene are MGHRA and YSYEKL. The trim removed 3 bases at V and 4 bases at J, leaving 12 bases unmatched. This CDR3 is 17 amino acids long. The CDR3: CASSQITGGPTSYGYTF. The CDR3 DNA sequence: TGCGCCAGCAGCCAGATTACAGGGGGCCCTACTTCCTATGGCTACACCTTC.

This sequence joins TRBV6-6 and TRBJ2-3; D remains unclear. CDR1 is MNHNY and CDR2 is SVGAGI in the germline V gene (reference sequence). The ends were cut back, 6 bases at V and 6 bases at J, with 25 bases in the middle. The CDR3 is made up of 17 amino acids. The CDR3 loop reads CASSRIAYGPATDTQYF. In DNA, the CDR3 is TGTGCCAGCAGCCGAATTGCCTATGGGCCCGCCACTGATACGCAGTATTTT.

This chain uses TRBV9 with TRBJ2-7; 8 positions agree with TRBD1. Unmatched junction bases numbered 10, after V lost 3 bases and J lost 2 bases. Per the germline V gene, CDR1 is SGDLS and CDR2 is YYNGEE. The CDR3 consists of 16 residues. The CDR3 DNA is TGTGCCAGCAGCGGCCTGACAGGGGCCGGGGCCTACGAGCAGTACTTC. The encoded protein is CASSGLTGAGAYEQYF.

The genes are TRBV6-5 and TRBJ1-1; 8 nucleotides align to TRBD1. The CDR3 runs to 15 residues. V shed 0 bases and J 4 bases; nucleotides not matched to a gene: 4. Germline V gives CDR1 MNHEY, CDR2 SVGAGI. The CDR3 here is CASSYSRQGRTEAFF. DNA of the CDR3: TGTGCCAGCAGTTACTCCCGACAGGGGCGCACTGAAGCTTTCTTT.

CDR3 protein: CAISAITGAAGNTIYF. CDR3 in DNA: TGTGCCATCAGTGCGATCACAGGAGCCGCTGGAAACACCATATATTTT. The genes are TRBV10-3 and TRBJ1-3; perhaps TRBD1 as D (5 bases). The V end lost 4 bases, the J end lost 2 bases, and 15 bases lay between the germline ends. CDR3 length: 16 amino acids. Germline CDR1 reads ENHRY; CDR2 reads SYGVKD.

The rearrangement links TRBV27 to TRBJ2-1, with 8 positions matching TRBD1. The germline V gene encodes CDR1 MNHEY and CDR2 SMNVEV (reference sequence). The CDR3 totals 13 residues. The V segment lost 9 bases and the J segment 5 bases; nucleotides outside the gene matches: 6. CDR3 in amino acids: CASRTGINNEQFF. The CDR3 DNA is TGTGCCAGTCGGACAGGGATCAACAATGAGCAGTTCTTC.

V usage is TRBV24-1 and J usage is TRBJ2-1; D gene unclear. Looked up from germline, CDR1 is KGHDR and CDR2 is SFDVKD. This CDR3 has 12 residues. Trimming cost V 6 bases and J 5 bases, with 7 bases left between them. CDR3 DNA sequence: TGTGCCACCAGTTGGAGAAACAATGAGCAGTTCTTC. Translation: CATSWRNNEQFF.

This clone was detected once. V usage is TRBV7-2 and J usage is TRBJ1-1; 9 bases line up with TRBD1. CDR1 is SGHTA and CDR2 is FQGNSA in the germline V gene. Trimming cost V 2 bases and J 8 bases; bases outside gene matches: 6. CDR3 length: 14 amino acids. The CDR3 DNA reads TGTGCCAGCAGCTTACAGGGACAGGGCGGGGAAGCTTTCTTT. Encoded protein: CASSLQGQGGEAFF. Full variable domain (remainder filled in from reference TRBV7-2 and TRBJ1-1): GAGVSQSPSNKVTEKGKDVELRCDPISGHTALYWYRQSLGQGLEFLIYFQGNSAPDKSGLPSDRFSAERTGGSVSTLTIQRTQQEDSAVYLCASSLQGQGGEAFFGQGTRLTVV.

In its sample, this clone was seen once. The rearrangement uses TRBV7-9 and TRBJ2-7, with D maybe TRBD1 (5 bases). The V gene lost 5 bases and the J gene lost 6 bases, with 14 bases spanning the gap. CDR3 length: 13 residues. CDR1 and CDR2 (germline): SEHNR, FQNEAQ (reference sequence). CDR3 DNA: TGTGCCAGCAGCCTAGACAGCCCAGGCGAGCAGTACTTC. Translated: CASSLDSPGEQYF.

The V and J genes are TRBV6-5 and TRBJ2-7; D perhaps matches TRBD2 (6 bases). This CDR3 has 13 residues. The ends were cut back, 10 bases at V and 0 bases at J, with 13 bases in the middle. Germline loops: CDR1 MNHEY, CDR2 SVGAGI. The CDR3 nucleotides are TGTGCCACCGGGACTTTGAGCTCCTACGAGCAGTACTTC. It is translated as CATGTLSSYEQYF.